This T cell receptor (beta chain) was observed in a study of identical twins. Study-level findings and limits: Its conclusions, products of cross-sectional statistical analysis, did not come from following the same donors.

This clonotype was detected many times. Its antigen is not known. In germline, CDR1 is MRHNA, CDR2 SNTAGT. The V gene lost 2 bases and the J gene lost 2 bases, with 8 bases spanning the gap. This CDR3 spans 14 amino acids. TCRdb reprocessed the 5' RACE reads with MiXCR, giving one entry per CDR3 protein. The sample contains about 220,000 distinct CDR3 sequences, more than 6.5% of which appear only once. These same records also appear under a second study, on yellow fever vaccine responses in identical twins.

The TCR sequence derives from a woman younger than 35 in good health. V gene TRBV6-4 combines with J gene TRBJ2-3; D uncertain. Sequences were obtained from memory (CD45RO+) T cells sorted from blood. This CDR3 is CASSDVGDTDTQYF. Here the CDR3 DNA reads TGTGCCAGCAGTGACGTTGGAGACACAGATACGCAGTATTTT.